This T cell receptor (beta chain) was captured by sequencing in a study of blood T cell repertoires in COVID-19. The V gene's germline CDR1 is ENHRY and CDR2 SYGVKD. The length of the CDR3 is 13 residues. Assay used: immunoSEQ multiplex PCR; TCRdb lists only in-frame clones, some missing. This sample yields roughly 120,000 clones, of which over 75% are seen a single time; about 6.6% belongs to the top ten. The V gene is TRBV10-3, the J gene TRBJ2-7; 11 bases match TRBD1. Material for sequencing was peripheral blood. This clonotype was obtained from a woman in her fifties or sixties with acute or convalescent COVID-19. The CDR3 nucleotides read TGTGCGGTATCCGGGACAGGGGGTTACGAGCAGTACTTC. This gives the protein CAVSGTGGYEQYF.